This T cell receptor (beta chain) was observed in a study of cytomegalovirus exposure and HLA in healthy donors. In the study overall: The approximately 110 validation repertoires used a platform that matched the one used for the roughly 700 first-cohort repertoires, as a later analysis reported. Notes on the study in general: Clusters of TCRs from the first cohort tended to co-occur in the 110 or so validation repertoires (as a later analysis found). Researchers counted around 180 TCR beta chains as cytomegalovirus-associated.

Separate from the roughly 730-subject first cohort, the approximately 120-subject validation cohort was the one that the donors belonged to. The CDR3 runs 15 residues. Trimming cost V 2 bases and J 2 bases; bases outside gene matches: 5. CDR1 is PRHDT and CDR2 is FYEKMQ in the germline V gene (reference sequence). Assay: immunoSEQ multiplex PCR; the TCRdb copy retains only in-frame clones and omits some. The data hold over 120,000 clones, with roughly 89% observed a single time. As regards this clone: Its antigen is unknown.

Sequenced material: PBMCs. The chain joins TRBV13 to TRBJ1-1, with TRBD1 matching 7 bases. The TCR was taken from a woman between 18 and 29 years old in good health and CMV-seropositive. The CDR3 protein is CASSLRRDRNTEAFF. The CDR3 DNA reads TGTGCCAGCAGCTTACGTCGGGACAGAAACACTGAAGCTTTCTTT.